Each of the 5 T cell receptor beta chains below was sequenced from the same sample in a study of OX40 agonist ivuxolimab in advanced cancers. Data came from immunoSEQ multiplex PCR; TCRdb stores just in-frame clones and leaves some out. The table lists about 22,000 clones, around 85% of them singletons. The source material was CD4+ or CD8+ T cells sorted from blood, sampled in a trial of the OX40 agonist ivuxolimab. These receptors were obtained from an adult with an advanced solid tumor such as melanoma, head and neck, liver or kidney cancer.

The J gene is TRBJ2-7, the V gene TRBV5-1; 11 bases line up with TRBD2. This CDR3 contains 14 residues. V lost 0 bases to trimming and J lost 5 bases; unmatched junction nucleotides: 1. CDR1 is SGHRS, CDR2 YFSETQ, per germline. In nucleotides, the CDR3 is TGCGCCAGCAGCTTGGCACTAGCGGGAGACGAGCAGTACTTC. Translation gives CASSLALAGDEQYF.

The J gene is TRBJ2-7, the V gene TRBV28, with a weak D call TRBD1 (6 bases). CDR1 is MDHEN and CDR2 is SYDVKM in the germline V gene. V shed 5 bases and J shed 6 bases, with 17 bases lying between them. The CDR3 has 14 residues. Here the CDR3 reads CASSPTGTPSEQYF. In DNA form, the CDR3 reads TGTGCCAGCAGTCCGACCGGGACACCGTCCGAGCAGTACTTC.

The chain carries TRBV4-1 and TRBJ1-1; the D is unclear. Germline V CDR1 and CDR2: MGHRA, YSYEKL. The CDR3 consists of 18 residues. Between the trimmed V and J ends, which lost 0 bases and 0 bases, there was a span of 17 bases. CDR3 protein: CASSQENPALRLNTEAFF. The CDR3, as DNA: TGCGCCAGCAGCCAAGAAAACCCCGCGCTCAGACTGAACACTGAAGCTTTCTTT.

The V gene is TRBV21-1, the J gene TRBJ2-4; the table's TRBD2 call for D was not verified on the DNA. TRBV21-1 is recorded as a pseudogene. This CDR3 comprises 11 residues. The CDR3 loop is CASRMVGGRTF. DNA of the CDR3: TGTGCCAGCAGGATGGTGGGGGGGAGAACTTTC.

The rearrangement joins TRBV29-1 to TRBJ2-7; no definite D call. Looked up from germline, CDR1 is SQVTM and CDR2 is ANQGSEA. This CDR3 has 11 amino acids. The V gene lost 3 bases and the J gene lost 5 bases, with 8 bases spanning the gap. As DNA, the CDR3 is TGCAGCGTTGAGGGTCCCGACGAGCAGTACTTC. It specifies CSVEGPDEQYF.